A single T cell receptor (beta chain) is shown here with its context. Its antigen is as yet unknown. CDR1 MNHEY and CDR2 SVGAGI come from the germline V gene. The germline V and J ends were trimmed by 2 bases and 8 bases, with 10 bases remaining between them. The CDR3 loop spans 13 amino acids. Produced via immunoSEQ multiplex PCR; TCRdb's table is partial and in-frame only. The profile covers roughly 16,000 clones, with more than 75% appearing a single time and about 3.3% taken by the ten largest. This specimen belongs to a study of T cells after posttransplantation cyclophosphamide. Study results and caveats: Tissue-infiltrating T cells from skin or gut overlapped little with blood T cells. TRB clonality was highly associated with recipient CMV seropositivity and reactivation.

Sampled 1 year posttransplant, controls received myeloablative marrow transplants, methotrexate and a calcineurin inhibitor. The specimen comprised PBMCs, sampled after an allogeneic stem cell transplant with a calcineurin inhibitor and methotrexate. The receptor was isolated from a male patient in his fifties who received an allogeneic stem cell transplant from an unrelated donor, was CMV-positive, and had chronic GVHD only. Some T cells may possibly be graft donor cells. The gene calls are TRBV6-5 and TRBJ2-1; D is possibly TRBD2 (6 bases). CDR3: CASSYIGEDEQFF. In DNA form, the CDR3 reads TGTGCCAGCAGTTACATCGGGGAGGATGAGCAGTTCTTC.